This entry lists 17 T cell receptor beta chains sequenced from one sample in a study of a mutant IDH1 vaccine in newly diagnosed glioma. Antigens for these TCRs are unknown. Libraries were prepared by immunoSEQ multiplex PCR; TCRdb keeps only in-frame clonotypes and omits some of them. The sample has 50,000 to 60,000 clones; roughly 90% are singletons. Time point specified: week 11, during vaccination. Vaccinated patients received 300 ug of mutant IDH1 20-mer peptide per dose, with topical imiquimod. The sample consisted of PBMCs, taken from a glioma patient whose treatment included an IDH1 peptide vaccine. These receptors all come from a man in his fifties with glioma.

The chain joins TRBV27 to TRBJ1-5; TRBD1 aligns across 8 bases. CDR1 MNHEY and CDR2 SMNVEV come from the germline V gene (reference sequence). V shed 3 bases, J shed 0 bases, and the junction held 13 bases outside the gene matches. The CDR3 sequence is 19 residues long. The CDR3 coding sequence is TGTGCCAGCAGTTTTGAGGGGGACAGGCTATCTTATAGCAATCAGCCCCAGCATTTT. This sequence encodes CASSFEGDRLSYSNQPQHF.

The J gene is TRBJ2-3, the V gene TRBV28; D unresolved. Germline V gives CDR1 MDHEN, CDR2 SYDVKM. The CDR3 is made up of 13 amino acids. With 8 bases removed from V and 6 bases from J, the gap between germline ends came to 15 bases. The chain's CDR3 is CASALTHGDTQYF. CDR3 bases: TGTGCCAGCGCCCTCACGCACGGGGATACGCAGTATTTT. The full variable domain, rest sourced from reference TRBV28 and TRBJ2-3, is DVKVTQSSRYLVKRTGEKVFLECVQDMDHENMFWYRQDPGLGLRLIYFSYDVKMKEKGDIPEGYSVSREKKERFSLILESASTNQTSMYLCASALTHGDTQYFGPGTRLTVL.

About this clone: The germline gene is not matched at one end of the junction; a read error may be the cause. The chain uses TRBV7-8 and TRBJ1-1; D ambiguous. This CDR3 has 14 residues. Germline CDR1 is SGHVS and CDR2 is FQNEAQ. Written as DNA, the CDR3 is TGTGCCAGCAGCGTAGCCACCGCGAACACTGAAGCTTTCTTT. Residues: CASSVATANTEAFF. Full variable domain (missing parts from reference TRBV7-8 and TRBJ1-1): GAGVSQSPRYKVAKRGQDVALRCDPISGHVSLFWYQQALGQGPEFLTYFQNEAQLDKSGLPSDRFFAERPEGSVSTLKIQRTQQEDSAVYLCASSVATANTEAFFGQGTRLTVV.

The V gene is TRBV5-1, the J gene TRBJ1-2; D is uncertain. V was shortened by 0 bases and J by 3 bases, with 9 bases between the two germline ends. Germline assignment: CDR1 SGHRS and CDR2 YFSETQ. There are 14 residues in the CDR3. The CDR3 DNA reads TGCGCCAGCAGCTTGGATGTCAGAGACTATGGCTACACCTTC. Protein: CASSLDVRDYGYTF.

The rearrangement uses TRBV6-6 and TRBJ2-1, with 8 positions matching TRBD1. The CDR3 spans 14 residues. Germline CDR1 and CDR2: MNHNY and SVGAGI (reference sequence). Losses at the gene ends were 5 bases for V and 7 bases for J; bases not matched to a gene: 7. Written as DNA, the CDR3 is TGTGCCAGCAGTCCGGACAGGGCCGGGAATGAGCAGTTCTTC. It yields the protein CASSPDRAGNEQFF.

The chain carries TRBV6-5 and TRBJ2-2; tentative D call: TRBD2 (5 bases). Germline V gene sequence: CDR1 MNHEY, CDR2 SVGAGI. V lost 7 bases and J 7 bases, leaving 16 bases between the germline ends. This CDR3 is built from 14 residues. The CDR3 DNA is TGTGCCAGCACCCGTCGGGGATCCGGCGGGGAGCTGTTTTTT. Its translation is CASTRRGSGGELFF.

The chain uses TRBV27 and TRBJ1-3; 8 bases are a match to TRBD1. Per germline, CDR1 MNHEY and CDR2 SMNVEV (reference sequence). CDR3 length: 13 residues. Trimming at V came to 6 bases and at J to 3 bases, leaving 1 base not matched to a gene. The CDR3 reads CASSDRGGNTIYF. The DNA for the CDR3 is TGTGCCAGCAGCGACAGGGGTGGAAACACCATATATTTT.

The genes are TRBV15 and TRBJ1-4; D is possibly TRBD1 (5 bases). The CDR3 runs to 14 residues. In germline, CDR1 is LNHNV, CDR2 YYDKDF (reference sequence). V was trimmed by 1 base and J by 7 bases, leaving 10 bases between them. CDR3 DNA: TGTGCCACCAGCAGAGGAGGGGTGGGTGAAAAACTGTTTTTT. Encoded protein: CATSRGGVGEKLFF. Variable domain in full (rest from reference TRBV15 and TRBJ1-4): DAMVIQNPRYQVTQFGKPVTLSCSQTLNHNVMYWYQQKSSQAPKLLFHYYDKDFNNEADTPDNFQSRRPNTSFCFLDIRSPGLGDTAMYLCATSRGGVGEKLFFGSGTQLSVL.

V gene TRBV6-1 combines with J gene TRBJ2-3, with D perhaps TRBD1 (6 bases). The length of the CDR3 is 14 residues. From germline, CDR1 is MNHNS and CDR2 SASEGT. Trimming left V 5 bases short and J 5 bases short, with 14 bases between. The CDR3, as DNA: TGTGCCAGCAGTAACTGGGCGGACAGAGATACGCAGTATTTT. Translating gives CASSNWADRDTQYF.

This chain links TRBV5-6 with TRBJ2-3, with D maybe TRBD1 (6 bases). Germline lookup yields CDR1 SGHDT and CDR2 YYEEEE. The CDR3 is made up of 16 amino acids. V dropped 4 bases and J dropped 3 bases, with 18 bases sitting between them. CDR3 region: CASSRTRGGRTDTQYF. The DNA of the CDR3 is TGTGCCAGCAGCCGGACCAGGGGTGGGCGGACAGATACGCAGTATTTT.

This rearrangement joins TRBV5-1 to TRBJ1-1; TRBD1 aligns across 9 bases. The V gene's germline CDR1 is SGHRS and CDR2 YFSETQ. The CDR3 extends over 17 amino acids. The V and J ends lost 4 bases and 0 bases, in that order; junction bases with no gene match: 10. The CDR3 here is CASSRGDREFLNTEAFF. The CDR3, as DNA: TGCGCCAGCAGCCGTGGGGACAGGGAGTTCCTGAACACTGAAGCTTTCTTT. The full variable domain, its missing parts supplied by reference TRBV5-1 and TRBJ1-1, is KAGVTQTPRYLIKTRGQQVTLSCSPISGHRSVSWYQQTPGQGLQFLFEYFSETQRNKGNFPGRFSGRQFSNSRSEMNVSTLELGDSALYLCASSRGDREFLNTEAFFGQGTRLTVV.

The chain employs TRBV19 and TRBJ1-2; D not certain. The length of the CDR3 is 16 residues. From germline, CDR1 is LNHDA and CDR2 SQIVND (reference sequence). Trimming removed 2 bases at V and 7 bases at J, with 20 bases between. The CDR3, as DNA: TGTGCCAGTAGTATACCAGGTGCTGGGGAGGCCCTTGGCTACACCTTC. This translates into CASSIPGAGEALGYTF.

The chain links TRBV28 to TRBJ2-7; D uncertain. The CDR3 totals 14 residues. The germline gives CDR1 MDHEN, CDR2 SYDVKM. Trimming took 3 bases from V and 3 from J, leaving 12 bases between them. The CDR3 nucleotides read TGTGCCAGCAGTTTTAAAACGGCCATCTACGAGCAGTACTTC. As protein: CASSFKTAIYEQYF. Using reference TRBV28 and TRBJ2-7 for the parts outside the CDR3, the full variable domain is DVKVTQSSRYLVKRTGEKVFLECVQDMDHENMFWYRQDPGLGLRLIYFSYDVKMKEKGDIPEGYSVSREKKERFSLILESASTNQTSMYLCASSFKTAIYEQYFGPGTRLTVT.

The chain carries TRBV5-1 and TRBJ1-1; 7 nucleotides match TRBD1. Trimming at V came to 0 bases and at J to 0 bases, leaving 5 bases not matched to a gene. Germline CDR1 reads SGHRS; CDR2 reads YFSETQ. The CDR3 is 16 amino acids. The CDR3 DNA reads TGCGCCAGCAGCTTGGGGGGGGACAGCATGAACACTGAAGCTTTCTTT. Amino acid sequence: CASSLGGDSMNTEAFF.

This chain connects TRBV23-1 to TRBJ2-7; 7 bases match TRBD1. TRBV23-1 is annotated as an ORF whose role is uncertain. The CDR3 consists of 16 residues. Losses at the gene ends were 3 bases for V and 1 base for J; bases not matched to a gene: 9. CDR3 region: CASSQPRQGPSYEQYF. The CDR3 DNA reads as TGCGCCAGCAGTCAGCCCCGACAGGGACCTTCCTACGAGCAGTACTTC.

V is TRBV28 and J is TRBJ2-1; 8 positions match TRBD2. V dropped 8 bases and J dropped 9; count of bases not matched to a gene: 3. The germline V gene encodes CDR1 MDHEN and CDR2 SYDVKM. CDR3 size: 11 residues. CDR3: CASRGGSEQFF. Written as DNA, the CDR3 is TGTGCCAGCCGGGGGGGAAGTGAGCAGTTCTTC. Full variable domain (missing parts from reference TRBV28 and TRBJ2-1): DVKVTQSSRYLVKRTGEKVFLECVQDMDHENMFWYRQDPGLGLRLIYFSYDVKMKEKGDIPEGYSVSREKKERFSLILESASTNQTSMYLCASRGGSEQFFGPGTRLTVL.

The chain joins TRBV19 to TRBJ2-2; possible D gene TRBD2, 5 bases. The CDR3 totals 13 residues. The V gene lost 3 bases and the J gene lost 5 bases, with 7 bases spanning the gap. Germline CDR1 reads LNHDA; CDR2 reads SQIVND (reference sequence). The CDR3 region is CASSIEGTGELFF. In DNA, the CDR3 is TGTGCCAGTAGTATCGAGGGAACCGGGGAGCTGTTTTTT.